This TCR beta chain was identified in a study of regulatory T cells in long-lasting Graves disease. As for the study in general: Freshly diagnosed Graves' patients had used antithyroid drugs for under 3 months.

The authors built TCR beta libraries using iRepertoire HTBI primers and Arm-PCR of CDR3 regions. TCRdb redid the calling of the multiplex PCR reads with MiXCR, one entry per CDR3 protein. The sample has roughly 420,000 distinct CDR3 sequences, about 15% seen once. Time point of the sample: newly diagnosed GD, antithyroid drugs for less than 3 months. Making the TCR library involved RNA that had been extracted from PBMCs. This clonotype was counted at least ten times. The sample was also reused in another study, on T cells in Graves' hyperthyroidism and ophthalmopathy.

The sequences come from peripheral blood mononuclear cells (PBMCs), collected at new diagnosis, from a patient treated with antithyroid drugs. This clonotype was sampled from a woman in her twenties or thirties with Graves disease.

The CDR3 DNA is TGTGCCACCGCGGCGACAGGAGGCCCCACTGAAGCTTTCTTT. Its protein product is CATAATGGPTEAFF. J is TRBJ1-1 and V is TRBV15; a weak D match, TRBD1 (6 bases). This CDR3 region has 14 residues. V lost 8 bases and J lost 4, with 17 bases in between. CDR1 LNHNV and CDR2 YYDKDF come from the germline V gene (reference sequence).